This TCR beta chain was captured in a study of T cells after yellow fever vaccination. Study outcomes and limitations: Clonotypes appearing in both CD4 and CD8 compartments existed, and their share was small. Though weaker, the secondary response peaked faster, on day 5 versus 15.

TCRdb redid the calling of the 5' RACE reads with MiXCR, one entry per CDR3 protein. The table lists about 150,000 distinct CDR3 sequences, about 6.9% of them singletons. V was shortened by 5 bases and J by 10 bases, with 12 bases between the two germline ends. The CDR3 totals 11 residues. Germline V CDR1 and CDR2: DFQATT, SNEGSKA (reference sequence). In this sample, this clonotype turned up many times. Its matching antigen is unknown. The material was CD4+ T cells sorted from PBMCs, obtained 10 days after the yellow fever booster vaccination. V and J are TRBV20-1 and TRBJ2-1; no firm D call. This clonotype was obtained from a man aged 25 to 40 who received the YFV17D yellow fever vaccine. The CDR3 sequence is CSADGHVEQFF. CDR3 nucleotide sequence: TGCAGTGCTGACGGCCACGTGGAGCAGTTCTTC.